The following is a T cell receptor (beta chain) sequence with its context. Its binding antigen is unknown. Nothing much larger sits one base from this clone, and base qualities are not available. TCRbeta CDR3 regions were sequenced with the immunoSEQ Assay. After extraction, genomic DNA underwent amplification by bias-controlled multiplex PCR, followed by high-throughput sequencing. The authors' analysis ran thus. To quantify the absolute abundance of every unique TCRbeta CDR3 region, sequences were collapsed and filtered. T cell fraction was estimated by normalizing TCRbeta template counts to usable DNA, with usable DNA measured through amplification of reference genes found in all nucleated cells. Repertoire TCRs were annotated as SARS-CoV-2-specific by exact matching of V gene, CDR3 amino acid sequence and J gene to a known reactive TCR set. The reference SARS-CoV-2 TCR set was derived from MIRA and filtered for enrichment in COVID-19-positive ImmuneCODE repertoires, a step that removed public or cross-reactive TCRs. Using the MIRA antigens, annotated TCRs were further analysed by specific ORF or by position within an ORF. Breadth was defined as the number of annotated unique rearrangements divided by the total number of unique productive rearrangements, and depth was defined as the summed frequency of the annotated unique rearrangements. Two-sided Wilcoxon rank-sum tests were used to compare TCR breadth between groups. The clones in this table, taken by TCRdb from immuneACCESS, are in-frame only. Not every clone is retained; where verified, under half of the shortfall comes from an unresolved V gene, and the cause of the rest is unknown. V and J calls and clone size are those listed in that table; D and trimming were worked out from the DNA. This sample has approximately 350,000 clones in its table, and more than 75% of those were observed once. The ten largest clones capture around 3.6% of the sample.

The treatment or condition label of this sample denotes: some 20 received Ad26.COV2.S at low or high dose, single or two shots; 5 received placebo; per-sample allocation not given. Repertoires of vaccine and placebo recipients were sequenced from samples taken on day 63 after the first injection. In Cohort 1b, 25 or so adults aged 18-55 years were enrolled at a single site in Boston, USA, between 29 July and 7 August 2020. Ad26.COV2.S was a replication-incompetent adenovirus type 26 vector that expressed a prefusion-stabilized SARS-CoV-2 spike protein derived from the original Wuhan strain. The data were obtained in a study of Ad26.COV2.S vaccination and SARS-CoV-2 variants (dated by TCRdb to the early 2020s). Background on the whole study: Donors in the vaccine arm were drawn from COV1001, a phase I-IIa trial of Ad26.COV2.S in healthy adults that was multicentre, randomized, double-blind and placebo-controlled. Ad26.COV2.S was administered intramuscularly at a dose of 5x10^10 or 1x10^11 viral particles, either as one shot or as two shots given 56 days apart. Sequencing of the TCRbeta repertoire served to evaluate the specificity and breadth of SARS-CoV-2-reactive T cell receptors following Ad26.COV2.S vaccination. The TCR-sequenced set comprised approximately 32 samples: approximately 19 Ad26.COV2.S vaccine recipients, 5 placebo recipients and 8 SARS-CoV-2 convalescent individuals. Trial participants were randomized into five groups of five: low-dose or high-dose Ad26.COV2.S given once or twice, or placebo on both occasions. Investigators did not know the trial group allocation while performing experiments and assessing outcomes. Overall results and qualifications from the work: The study was not powered to compare responses between vaccine doses or regimens. Ad26.COV2.S recipients had higher spike-specific TCR breadth than placebo recipients (P = 0.0014). After vaccination, substantial breadth of spike-specific CD8+ and CD4+ T cell responses was reported. Vaccine and placebo recipients had comparable non-spike TCR breadth, which fits with the vaccine containing only spike. It was noted by the authors that total T cell responses may have been underestimated by the TCR breadth and depth analyses.

V is shortened by 0 bases, J by 3 bases, and the region joining them spans 9 bases. The germline V gene encodes CDR1 GTSNPN and CDR2 SVGIG (reference sequence). The CDR3 starts with the cysteine, ends with the phenylalanine, and has 14 residues. Only the CDR3 DNA stays, 42 bases, in frame from base 1. The receptor chain draws on TRBV30 and TRBJ1-3; TRBD1 is possibly the D segment (6 matching bases). The sequence was collected from a person between 18 and 60 years old who received the Ad26.COV2.S COVID-19 vaccine or a placebo. This material consisted of peripheral blood, taken in a trial of Ad26.COV2.S vaccine versus placebo. CDR3 loop: CAWSVKGVGNTIYF. The nucleotide sequence reads as follows: TGTGCCTGGAGTGTAAAGGGGGTTGGAAACACCATATATTTT.